This passage covers 26 T cell receptor beta chains from one sample sequenced in a study of CD8+ T cells in alopecia areata. cDNA serving as the sequencing template came from extracted, reverse transcribed RNA. The assay was immunoSEQ multiplex PCR, and TCRdb's table has in-frame clones only and misses some. Among more than 95,000 clones listed, more than 30% were seen once. Sequencing was done on a sample of CD4+ T cells sorted from blood. Receptors were obtained from a human donor with alopecia areata.

This chain connects TRBV7-2 to TRBJ1-6; D is uncertain. V lost 4 bases and J lost 7, with 14 bases in between. This CDR3 is 15 amino acids long. Germline-derived CDR1 and CDR2 are SGHTA and FQGNSA. CDR3 loop: CASSYKKILNSPLHF. CDR3 DNA: TGTGCCAGCAGCTACAAGAAAATCCTAAATTCACCCCTCCACTTT.

The chain uses TRBV18 and TRBJ1-1, with a tentative D call TRBD1 (5 bases). CDR3 length equals 15 residues. With 2 bases removed from V and 6 bases from J, the gap between germline ends came to 16 bases. The germline gives CDR1 KGHSH, CDR2 LQKENI. CDR3 coding DNA: TGTGCCAGCTCACCAATGGACAACCGCGGGCCTGAAGCTTTCTTT. This gives the protein CASSPMDNRGPEAFF.

This sequence joins TRBV28 and TRBJ1-2; D unresolved. Germline V gives CDR1 MDHEN, CDR2 SYDVKM. V lost 5 bases, J lost 9 bases, and 10 bases lay in between. The length of the CDR3 is 11 residues. The CDR3 loop is CASSPDVSYTF. The CDR3 DNA is TGTGCCAGCAGTCCGGACGTGAGCTACACCTTC.

The rearrangement links TRBV9 to TRBJ2-5, with D maybe TRBD2 (5 bases). V dropped 4 bases and J dropped 1 base, with 23 bases sitting between them. Per germline, CDR1 SGDLS and CDR2 YYNGEE. The CDR3 contains 18 residues. The CDR3 is CASSPGGLGHGIQETQYF. CDR3 nucleotide sequence: TGTGCCAGCAGCCCGGGCGGGCTAGGGCATGGGATCCAAGAGACCCAGTACTTC. Together with reference TRBV9 and TRBJ2-5, the CDR3 gives the full variable domain: DSGVTQTPKHLITATGQRVTLRCSPRSGDLSVYWYQQSLDQGLQFLIQYYNGEERAKGNILERFSAQQFPDLHSELNLSSLELGDSALYFCASSPGGLGHGIQETQYFGPGTRLLVL.

This chain connects TRBV10-3 to TRBJ2-7, with D unclear. Trimming stripped 0 bases from V and 2 bases from J, with 5 bases between. Germline CDR1 ENHRY, CDR2 SYGVKD. The CDR3 totals 13 residues. As DNA, the CDR3 is TGTGCCATCAGTGAGTCGGAGACCTACGAGCAGTACTTC. Translating gives CAISESETYEQYF.

J is TRBJ2-7 and V is TRBV9; D remains ambiguous. CDR1 and CDR2 from the germline V gene are SGDLS and YYNGEE. The CDR3 runs 14 residues. Trimming removed 0 bases from V and 0 bases from J, with 7 bases in between. CDR3 in amino acids: CASSVETSSYEQYF. CDR3 sequence (DNA): TGTGCCAGCAGCGTAGAAACGAGCTCCTACGAGCAGTACTTC. The full variable domain, rest sourced from reference TRBV9 and TRBJ2-7, is DSGVTQTPKHLITATGQRVTLRCSPRSGDLSVYWYQQSLDQGLQFLIQYYNGEERAKGNILERFSAQQFPDLHSELNLSSLELGDSALYFCASSVETSSYEQYFGPGTRLTVT.

Only a few counts were recorded for this clone. The chain combines TRBV5-1 with TRBJ2-2; D not resolved. Germline V gene sequence: CDR1 SGHRS, CDR2 YFSETQ. V lost 4 bases, J lost 0 bases, and 4 bases lay in between. The CDR3 is made up of 13 amino acids. The DNA of the CDR3 is TGCGCCAGCAGCCTCCCGAACACCGGGGAGCTGTTTTTT. This gives the protein CASSLPNTGELFF.

This sequence joins TRBV29-1 and TRBJ1-1; D possibly corresponds to TRBD1 (5 bases). CDR1 and CDR2 from the germline V gene are SQVTM and ANQGSEA. V was cut by 4 bases and J by 3 bases, with 15 bases left in between. The CDR3 is 14 residues long. The CDR3 nucleotides are TGCAGCGTTGGGGGCAGATTAACCGACACTGAAGCTTTCTTT. Residues: CSVGGRLTDTEAFF.

CDR3 amino acids: CASSFGDIYGYTF. In DNA form, the CDR3 reads TGCGCCAGCAGCTTTGGGGATATCTATGGCTACACCTTC. The chain recombines TRBV5-1 with TRBJ1-2; D is ambiguous. V shed 2 bases and J shed 4 bases, with 9 bases lying between them. Germline V gives CDR1 SGHRS, CDR2 YFSETQ. The CDR3 is made up of 13 amino acids.

The chain employs TRBV4-2 and TRBJ2-7; D is undetermined. The CDR3 runs 13 residues. V lost 0 bases and J lost 6, with 9 bases in between. Per germline, CDR1 LGHNA and CDR2 YNFKEQ. The DNA of the CDR3 is TGTGCCAGCAGCCAAGACCCAGTTCGCGAGCAGTACTTC. As protein: CASSQDPVREQYF.

This clone came up a few times. The chain combines TRBV29-1 with TRBJ1-2; TRBD1 matches 8 bases. The CDR3 consists of 11 residues. V dropped 8 bases and J dropped 5; count of bases not matched to a gene: 4. Germline V gene data show CDR1 as SQVTM and CDR2 as ANQGSEA. For the CDR3, the DNA is TGCAGCATGGGACAGGATTATGGCTACACCTTC. Translated, it gives CSMGQDYGYTF. Full variable domain (missing parts from reference TRBV29-1 and TRBJ1-2): SAVISQKPSRDICQRGTSLTIQCQVDSQVTMMFWYRQQPGQSLTLIATANQGSEATYESGFVIDKFPISRPNLTFSTLTVSNMSPEDSSIYLCSMGQDYGYTFGSGTRLTVV.

The sample holds a few counts of this clone. The chain couples TRBV30 to TRBJ1-1; D not resolved. From germline, CDR1 is GTSNPN and CDR2 SVGIG (reference sequence). This CDR3 is built from 12 residues. Trimming took 1 base from V and 3 from J, leaving 6 bases between them. The CDR3 DNA sequence: TGTGCCTGGAGTGAGTATTACACTGAAGCTTTCTTT. Protein product: CAWSEYYTEAFF.

The chain links TRBV29-1 to TRBJ2-3; TRBD2 aligns across 7 bases. Looked up from germline, CDR1 is SQVTM and CDR2 is ANQGSEA. The length of the CDR3 is 13 residues. Trimming took 6 bases from V and 6 from J; bases not matched to a gene: 9. Written as DNA, the CDR3 is TGCAGCGTACCCCTGCAGGGAGGGGATACGCAGTATTTT. Its protein product is CSVPLQGGDTQYF.

J is TRBJ2-7 and V is TRBV7-2; 7 positions match TRBD1. The CDR3 length is 14 residues. V shed 5 bases, J shed 2 bases, and the junction held 6 bases outside the gene matches. Germline lookup yields CDR1 SGHTA and CDR2 FQGNSA. In DNA form, the CDR3 reads TGTGCCAGCAGCCCCGACAGGGCAGCCTACGAGCAGTACTTC. Its translation: CASSPDRAAYEQYF.

This rearrangement joins TRBV4-1 to TRBJ2-1, with D tentatively TRBD2 (5 bases). This CDR3 comprises 14 residues. Deletions cut 2 bases from V and 5 bases from J, with 10 bases between. CDR1 and CDR2 from the germline V gene are MGHRA and YSYEKL. CDR3 nucleotide sequence: TGCGCCAGCAGCCAAATATGGGAGCACAATGAGCAGTTCTTC. Protein: CASSQIWEHNEQFF.

The J gene is TRBJ2-5, the V gene TRBV28; possibly TRBD1 or TRBD2 for D (6 bases each). The CDR3 has 16 residues. The germline V gene encodes CDR1 MDHEN and CDR2 SYDVKM. V shed 10 bases and J shed 0 bases, with 21 bases lying between them. CDR3 sequence (DNA): TGTGCCATCAATGTCCCAACGGGGGCCGACCAAGAGACCCAGTACTTC. This sequence encodes CAINVPTGADQETQYF.

The chain combines TRBV4-2 with TRBJ1-4, with 7 bases fitting TRBD1. The CDR3 has 15 amino acids. The ends lost 1 base at V and 3 bases at J; junction bases unmatched: 2. Germline V gene lookup returns CDR1 LGHNA and CDR2 YNFKEQ. CDR3 bases: TGTGCCAGCAGCCAAGGGACAGGCCCTAATGAAAAACTGTTTTTT. The encoded protein is CASSQGTGPNEKLFF.

The chain employs TRBV11-2 and TRBJ2-7, with TRBD2 matching over 7 bases. After removal of 5 bases from V and 6 bases from J, the junction contained 10 bases not matched to a gene. CDR3 length equals 14 residues. Germline V gene data show CDR1 as SGHAT and CDR2 as FQNNGV. The CDR3 region is CASSAGGIAREQYF. CDR3 nucleotides: TGTGCCAGCAGCGCCGGGGGGATAGCGCGCGAGCAGTACTTC.

This clone occurred a few times. The chain combines TRBV7-9 with TRBJ2-6; no firm D call. Germline V gene sequence: CDR1 SEHNR, CDR2 FQNEAQ (reference sequence). This CDR3 has 13 residues. V was shortened by 11 bases and J by 2 bases, with 10 bases between the two germline ends. The DNA of the CDR3 is TGTGCCGCGGACGAAGCTGGGGCCAACGTCCTGACTTTC. It specifies CAADEAGANVLTF.

This rearrangement joins TRBV25-1 to TRBJ2-7; TRBD1 might be the D (5 bases). The germline CDR1 and CDR2 sequences are MGHDK and SYGVNS. The length of the CDR3 is 15 residues. With 0 bases removed from V and 7 bases from J, the gap between germline ends came to 16 bases. CDR3 DNA sequence: TGTGCCAGCAGTGAATATCCGGCAGGGTCTCTGGAGCAGTACTTC. Amino acid sequence: CASSEYPAGSLEQYF.

In its sample, this clone was seen a few times. This chain joins TRBV25-1 and TRBJ2-6, with TRBD1 identical over 10 bases. The CDR3 is made up of 17 amino acids. The V gene end was trimmed by 4 bases and the J gene end by 4 bases; junction bases not matched to a gene: 7. Germline CDR1 reads MGHDK; CDR2 reads SYGVNS. CDR3 coding DNA: TGTGCCAGCAGTGTTGGGACAGGGGTACGGGGGGCCAACGTCCTGACTTTC. Its protein product is CASSVGTGVRGANVLTF.

The chain recombines TRBV7-9 with TRBJ1-4; possible D gene TRBD1, 6 bases. The CDR3 spans 14 residues. Germline V gene data show CDR1 as SEHNR and CDR2 as FQNEAQ (reference sequence). The V end lost 3 bases, the J end lost 6 bases, and 11 bases lay between the germline ends. This CDR3 is CASSFSGGDEKLFF. The CDR3 bases are TGTGCCAGCAGCTTTAGCGGGGGCGATGAAAAACTGTTTTTT.

This clone was found a few times. This chain connects TRBV7-9 to TRBJ1-2, with TRBD1 matching 9 bases. This CDR3 spans 15 amino acids. V lost 5 bases, J lost 2 bases, and 6 bases stayed unmatched. The V gene's germline CDR1 is SEHNR and CDR2 FQNEAQ (reference sequence). The CDR3 nucleotides read TGTGCCAGCAGCCCCGGGACAGGGACAAACTATGGCTACACCTTC. Its translation: CASSPGTGTNYGYTF.

This chain connects TRBV2 to TRBJ2-1, with TRBD2 matching over 8 bases. This CDR3 is built from 17 residues. Germline V gives CDR1 SNHLY, CDR2 FYNNEI. The V gene end was trimmed by 8 bases and the J gene end by 0 bases; junction bases not matched to a gene: 12. Here the CDR3 reads CASFLFTGGHSYNEQFF. The CDR3, as DNA: TGTGCCAGCTTTCTCTTTACGGGGGGGCACTCCTACAATGAGCAGTTCTTC.

The V and J genes are TRBV29-1 and TRBJ1-4, with D hard to call. The V and J ends lost 4 bases and 1 base respectively, with 7 bases between them. CDR3 size: 13 residues. In germline, CDR1 is SQVTM, CDR2 ANQGSEA. The CDR3 bases are TGCAGCGTTGCGCACCTAACTAATGAAAAACTGTTTTTT. This codes for CSVAHLTNEKLFF.

J is TRBJ2-1 and V is TRBV20-1; D gene ambiguous. Looked up from germline, CDR1 is DFQATT and CDR2 is SNEGSKA (reference sequence). The CDR3 is made up of 11 amino acids. V was shortened by 7 bases and J by 1 base, with 5 bases between the two germline ends. CDR3 amino acids: CSGGSYNEQFF. The CDR3 DNA reads as TGCAGTGGCGGATCCTACAATGAGCAGTTCTTC.